These 16 T cell receptor beta chains came from one sample sequenced in a study of metastatic and nonmetastatic thyroid tumors. TCRdb re-processed the PCR reads through MiXCR. The profile shows roughly 59,000 clones, 15% to 20% of them singletons. Every patient underwent thyroid surgery untreated. The sample taken for sequencing was blood. These receptor sequences come from a male donor with papillary thyroid cancer or a benign thyroid nodule (not recorded which). Some clones in this sample may be carry-over from other donors' samples.

This clone was observed many times. The J gene is TRBJ2-7, the V gene TRBV7-9; 9 positions agree with TRBD2. The CDR3 has 16 amino acids. Germline CDR1 SEHNR, CDR2 FQNEAQ (reference sequence). The V segment lost 6 bases and the J segment 5 bases; nucleotides outside the gene matches: 14. The CDR3 sequence: CASSGGGAGGGHEQYF. The CDR3 DNA reads TGTGCCAGCAGTGGGGGAGGAGCGGGGGGTGGCCACGAGCAGTACTTC.

This clone has at least ten counts. V gene TRBV6-1 combines with J gene TRBJ2-7; D remains unclear. Germline V gives CDR1 MNHNS, CDR2 SASEGT. Trimming cost V 0 bases and J 5 bases, with 8 bases left between them. The CDR3 is 13 amino acids. The CDR3 loop is CASSEALQNEQYF. The CDR3 bases are TGTGCCAGCAGTGAAGCGCTACAGAACGAGCAGTACTTC.

This clone was recorded at least ten times. This chain joins TRBV10-3 and TRBJ2-1; D gene ambiguous. Germline lookup yields CDR1 ENHRY and CDR2 SYGVKD. Trimming cost V 6 bases and J 9 bases, with 15 bases left between them. The CDR3 runs 13 residues. This chain's CDR3 is CAISLTRSPEQFF. The CDR3 DNA reads TGTGCCATCAGCCTGACACGGTCCCCTGAGCAGTTCTTC.

The sample holds many counts of this clone. The chain employs TRBV20-1 and TRBJ1-3; D call uncertain. Trimming removed 0 bases at V and 4 bases at J, with 4 bases between. There are 12 residues in the CDR3. Germline-derived CDR1 and CDR2 are DFQATT and SNEGSKA (reference sequence). The CDR3 spells CSARDTGNTIYF. CDR3 in DNA: TGCAGTGCTAGAGATACCGGAAACACCATATATTTT.

This clone was counted at least ten times. The chain couples TRBV9 to TRBJ2-3; D is uncertain. In germline, CDR1 is SGDLS, CDR2 YYNGEE. V lost 3 bases and J 5 bases, leaving 13 bases between the germline ends. CDR3 length: 14 amino acids. The CDR3 bases are TGTGCCAGCAGCGCCACCCGGACGCGAGATACGCAGTATTTT. Its protein is CASSATRTRDTQYF.

This clone was counted ten times or more. The gene calls are TRBV4-1 and TRBJ2-1; 12 bases agree with TRBD2. Germline CDR1 and CDR2: MGHRA and YSYEKL. After removal of 3 bases from V and 6 bases from J, the junction contained 6 bases not matched to a gene. CDR3 length: 16 amino acids. CDR3 bases: TGCGCCAGCAGCCACCTAGCGGGAGGGCCTGGCAATGAGCAGTTCTTC. Residues: CASSHLAGGPGNEQFF.

The rearrangement links TRBV6-5 to TRBJ2-5, with D possibly being TRBD2 (5 bases). Germline-derived CDR1 and CDR2 are MNHEY and SVGAGI. Trimming removed 7 bases from V and 3 bases from J, with 9 bases in between. This CDR3 comprises 12 residues. Here the CDR3 DNA reads TGTGCCAGCACGAGAGGGAAAGAGACCCAGTACTTC. Translation gives CASTRGKETQYF.

Concerning this clone: A single base separates this from a much larger clone, so it may be a read error. The gene calls are TRBV18 and TRBJ2-1; TRBD2 matches 9 bases. The V gene end was trimmed by 3 bases and the J gene end by 3 bases; junction bases not matched to a gene: 12. Germline-derived CDR1 and CDR2 are KGHSH and LQKENI. The CDR3 is 18 amino acids. Here the CDR3 reads CASSPGTSWNIHYNEQFF. DNA of the CDR3: TGTGCCAGCTCACCCGGGACTAGCTGGAACATACACTACAATGAGCAGTTCTTC.

In the case of this clone: The junction shows a germline mismatch at one end, possibly a read error. V gene TRBV7-9 combines with J gene TRBJ2-6; perhaps TRBD1 as D (5 bases). CDR3 size: 15 residues. CDR1 and CDR2 (germline): SEHNR, FQNEAQ (reference sequence). The CDR3 loop reads CASSGDGSGANVMTF. The CDR3 DNA sequence: TGTGCCAGCAGCGGCGATGGCTCTGGGGCCAACGTCATGACCTTC.

This clone was observed many times. The rearrangement joins TRBV27 to TRBJ2-1; the D gene could be TRBD1 or TRBD2 (5 bases each). V was pared by 0 bases and J by 2 bases, with 17 bases between. The CDR3 consists of 18 residues. Per germline, CDR1 MNHEY and CDR2 SMNVEV (reference sequence). The CDR3 nucleotides read TGTGCCAGCAGTTTATCGATAGGTGGGACGCCGACCTACAATGAGCAGTTCTTC. Translating it yields CASSLSIGGTPTYNEQFF.

This clone has just a few counts. The conserved phenylalanine or tryptophan normally closing the CDR3 is absent here, so this likely arose from a read error. The chain links TRBV28 to TRBJ2-7, with D hard to call. V shed 5 bases and J shed 2 bases, with 10 bases lying between them. The CDR3 is 13 residues long. Per the germline V gene, CDR1 is MDHEN and CDR2 is SYDVKM. The CDR3 nucleotides are TGTGCCAGCAGTCCCGAGTCTCCCTACGAGCAGTACCTC. As protein: CASSPESPYEQYL.

To note about this clone: At one end the junction does not follow the germline gene, possibly because of a read error. The sample contains more than one DNA sequence encoding this CDR3. The chain recombines TRBV18 with TRBJ2-7; D is uncertain. The CDR3 has 17 residues. Per germline, CDR1 KGHSH and CDR2 LQKENI. This chain's CDR3 is CASSPLRTHKSSYEQYF. The DNA for the CDR3 is TGTGCAAGCTCACCACTAAGGACCCACAAGAGCTCCTACGAGCAGTACTTC.

At least ten counts were recorded for this clone. The V gene is TRBV15, the J gene TRBJ1-6; D remains ambiguous. Germline values: CDR1 LNHNV, CDR2 YYDKDF (reference sequence). Trimming shortened V by 5 bases and J by 6 bases, and 14 bases separated the two germline ends. The CDR3 consists of 15 residues. The CDR3 spells CATSPAAASNSPLHF. The CDR3 region has the DNA TGTGCCACCAGCCCGGCGGCAGCTTCTAATTCACCCCTCCACTTT.

This clone was seen ten or more times. CDR3 nucleotide sequence: TGTGCCAGCAATGTCTTGAACACTGAAGCTTTCTTT. It specifies CASNVLNTEAFF. The chain uses TRBV28 and TRBJ1-1; D unclear. CDR3 length: 12 amino acids. V lost 7 bases and J 0 bases, leaving 6 bases between the germline ends. Per germline, CDR1 MDHEN and CDR2 SYDVKM.

J is TRBJ2-1 and V is TRBV11-1; D might be TRBD2 (6 bases). The V gene's germline CDR1 is SGHAT and CDR2 FQDESV (reference sequence). The CDR3 has 18 residues. Trimming shortened V by 3 bases and J by 4 bases, and 22 bases separated the two germline ends. The CDR3 reads CASSFVYTRFRGYNEQFF. The DNA of the CDR3 is TGTGCCAGCAGCTTTGTATATACCAGGTTTCGGGGGTACAATGAGCAGTTCTTC.

This clone occurred many times. The V and J genes are TRBV19 and TRBJ1-2; 8 bases are shared with TRBD1. Germline V gives CDR1 LNHDA, CDR2 SQIVND (reference sequence). The ends lost 4 bases at V and 4 bases at J; junction bases unmatched: 5. CDR3 size: 14 residues. The CDR3: CASSTTGAAYGYTF. The CDR3 nucleotides are TGTGCCAGTAGTACGACAGGGGCAGCCTATGGCTACACCTTC.